This TCR beta chain was found in a study of blood T cell repertoires in COVID-19. From germline, CDR1 is SGHRS and CDR2 YFSETQ. This CDR3 is built from 11 residues. As concerns this clone: The junction does not match germline at one end; this may be a read error.

Per the original methods: Amplification of reference gene primers provided the estimated nucleated cell counts. The table came from immunoSEQ multiplex PCR; TCRdb's copy has only in-frame clones and leaves some out. V and J calls and clone size are as listed in that table; D and trimming were resolved from the DNA. The table lists about 210,000 clones, roughly 84% of them singletons. The sample taken for sequencing was peripheral blood. The sequence was obtained from a woman aged 80 or over with COVID-19, enrolled during active disease. The gene calls are TRBV5-1 and TRBJ2-7; D perhaps matches TRBD2 (6 bases). The CDR3 loop reads CASSSPGTPIF. CDR3 in DNA: TGCGCCAGCAGCTCCCCCGGGACTCCCATCTTC. The entire variable domain, with the rest obtained from reference TRBV5-1 and TRBJ2-7, is as follows: KAGVTQTPRYLIKTRGQQVTLSCSPISGHRSVSWYQQTPGQGLQFLFEYFSETQRNKGNFPGRFSGRQFSNSRSEMNVSTLELGDSALYLCASSSPGTPIFGPGTRLTVT.